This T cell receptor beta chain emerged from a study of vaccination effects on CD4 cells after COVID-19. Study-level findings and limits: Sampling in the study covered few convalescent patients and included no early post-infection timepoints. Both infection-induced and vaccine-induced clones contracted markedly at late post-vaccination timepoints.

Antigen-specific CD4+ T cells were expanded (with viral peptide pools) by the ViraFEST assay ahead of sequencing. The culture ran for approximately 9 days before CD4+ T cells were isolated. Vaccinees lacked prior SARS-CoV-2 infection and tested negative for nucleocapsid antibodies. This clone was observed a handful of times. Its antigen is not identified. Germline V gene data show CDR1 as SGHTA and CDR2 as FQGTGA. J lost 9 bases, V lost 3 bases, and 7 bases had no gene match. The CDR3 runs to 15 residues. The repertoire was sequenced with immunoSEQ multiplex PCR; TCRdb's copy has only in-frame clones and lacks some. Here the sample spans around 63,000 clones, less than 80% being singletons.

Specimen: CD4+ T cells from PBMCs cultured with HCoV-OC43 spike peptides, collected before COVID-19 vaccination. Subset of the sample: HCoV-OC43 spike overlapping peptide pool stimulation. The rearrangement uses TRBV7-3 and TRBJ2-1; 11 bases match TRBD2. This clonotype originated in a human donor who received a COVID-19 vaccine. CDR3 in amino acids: CASSLLAGGHSEQFF. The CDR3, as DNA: TGTGCCAGCAGCTTGTTAGCGGGGGGGCATAGTGAGCAGTTCTTC.